Presented here are 17 T cell receptor beta chains from one specimen sequenced in a study of CD8 T cells in Susac syndrome. RNA, at roughly 0.5 to 1 ug, was reverse transcribed with random hexamers. TCRdb re-derived calls from the immunoSEQ multiplex PCR reads in MiXCR, one entry per CDR3 protein. The sample has 75,000 to 80,000 distinct CDR3 sequences, roughly 94% seen once; the top ten hold about 0.5%. Material: CD8+ T cells from PBMCs. Every receptor here comes from a human donor with Susac syndrome.

The V call is TRBV4-2, the J call TRBJ2-1, with no clear D. Germline lookup yields CDR1 LGHNA and CDR2 YNFKEQ. CDR3 length: 14 residues. Trimming pared 2 bases from V and 5 bases from J, leaving 10 bases between. The CDR3 spells CASSQSGRDNEQFF. The CDR3 coding sequence is TGTGCCAGCAGCCAAAGTGGGCGCGACAATGAGCAGTTCTTC.

This sequence joins TRBV2 and TRBJ2-1; perhaps TRBD2 as D (5 bases). In germline, CDR1 is SNHLY, CDR2 FYNNEI. The CDR3 sequence is 18 residues long. Trimming took off 2 bases at V and 4 bases at J, with 21 bases between the two ends. CDR3 DNA: TGTGCCAGCAGTGAACGACAAGTCCCCGGTCGAGGGTACAATGAGCAGTTCTTC. This sequence encodes CASSERQVPGRGYNEQFF.

The CDR3 is CASSPNRQAPDTQYF. The CDR3 DNA is TGTGCCAGCAGCCCCAACCGACAGGCCCCAGATACGCAGTATTTT. The V gene is TRBV7-8, the J gene TRBJ2-3; possibly TRBD1 for D (6 bases). Germline V gene lookup returns CDR1 SGHVS and CDR2 FQNEAQ. The CDR3 consists of 15 residues. With 5 bases removed from V and 4 bases from J, the gap between germline ends came to 16 bases.

The chain carries TRBV24-1 and TRBJ2-1; no firm D call. This CDR3 region has 13 residues. Trimming took 3 bases from V and 8 from J, leaving 10 bases between them. Germline assignment: CDR1 KGHDR and CDR2 SFDVKD. CDR3 DNA: TGTGCCACCAGTGATGTCCGGTGGGATGAGCAGTTCTTC. Its translation is CATSDVRWDEQFF.

J is TRBJ1-2 and V is TRBV19; D is unclear. V gave up 0 bases and J gave up 4 bases, with 6 bases separating them. The CDR3 contains 13 residues. From germline, CDR1 is LNHDA and CDR2 SQIVND (reference sequence). The CDR3 DNA reads as TGTGCCAGTAGTATAGAAGTAGGCTATGGCTACACCTTC. It is translated as CASSIEVGYGYTF.

This chain uses TRBV9 with TRBJ2-2, with 8 bases aligning to TRBD1. The CDR3 length is 15 residues. The junction had 6 bases not matched to a gene; V was cut back by 8 bases and J by 0 bases. From germline, CDR1 is SGDLS and CDR2 YYNGEE. CDR3 in DNA: TGTGCCAGTACCCAGGGGGCGACGAACACCGGGGAGCTGTTTTTT. Amino acids: CASTQGATNTGELFF.

This clonotype was detected once. The rearrangement uses TRBV12-3 or TRBV12-4 and TRBJ1-5; TRBD1 matches 8 bases. The junction had 7 bases not matched to a gene; V was cut back by 6 bases and J by 6 bases. The CDR3 runs 14 residues. The chain's CDR3 is CASRDRDIAQPQHF. The CDR3 DNA reads as TGTGCCAGCAGGGACAGGGATATCGCTCAGCCCCAGCATTTT.

The rearrangement uses TRBV7-9 and TRBJ2-5; possible D gene TRBD1, 5 bases. V lost 5 bases and J 2 bases, leaving 12 bases between the germline ends. CDR1 and CDR2 from the germline V gene are SEHNR and FQNEAQ (reference sequence). The CDR3 has 14 amino acids. The CDR3 sequence: CASSPPRQQETQYF. CDR3 bases: TGTGCCAGCAGCCCTCCCCGACAGCAAGAGACCCAGTACTTC. Complete variable domain (other parts from reference TRBV7-9 and TRBJ2-5): DTGVSQNPRHKITKRGQNVTFRCDPISEHNRLYWYRQTLGQGPEFLTYFQNEAQLEKSRLLSDRFSAERPKGSFSTLEIQRTEQGDSAMYLCASSPPRQQETQYFGPGTRLLVL.

V usage is TRBV12-3 or TRBV12-4 and J usage is TRBJ1-1; D is perhaps TRBD1 (5 bases). The CDR3 extends over 14 amino acids. Trimming removed 1 base from V and 5 bases from J, with 11 bases in between. The CDR3 DNA follows: TGTGCCAGCAGTTTAGGAGCAGGGAGGACTGAAGCTTTCTTT. This translates into CASSLGAGRTEAFF.

This clonotype occurred once. This chain uses TRBV12-3 or TRBV12-4 with TRBJ2-7; the D is unclear. V shed 4 bases and J shed 2 bases, with 9 bases lying between them. The CDR3 length is 13 residues. The CDR3 DNA reads TGTGCCAGCAGTTGGGGAACAGCCTACGAGCAGTACTTC. Its protein product is CASSWGTAYEQYF.

The V gene is TRBV2, the J gene TRBJ1-4; tentative D call: TRBD1 (5 bases). The germline V and J ends were trimmed by 7 bases and 15 bases, with 12 bases remaining between them. The CDR3 extends over 10 amino acids. Germline V CDR1 and CDR2: SNHLY, FYNNEI. For the CDR3, the DNA is TGTGCCAGCAAAAAGGGCAGGGTGTTTTTT. Translating it yields CASKKGRVFF.

The gene calls are TRBV9 and TRBJ1-5, with D perhaps TRBD1 (5 bases). This CDR3 has 13 residues. The germline gives CDR1 SGDLS, CDR2 YYNGEE. The ends were cut back, 4 bases at V and 5 bases at J, with 10 bases in the middle. The CDR3 bases are TGTGCCAGCAGCCAAGGGGACCATCAGCCCCAGCATTTT. Translation: CASSQGDHQPQHF.

V is TRBV12-3 or TRBV12-4 and J is TRBJ2-1; TRBD1 is a possible D gene (6 bases). The CDR3 sequence is 14 residues long. V lost 6 bases, J lost 7 bases, and 16 bases lay in between. Here the CDR3 DNA reads TGTGCCAGCAGGACAGGTCTGGCGGCGAATGAGCAGTTCTTC. Translated: CASRTGLAANEQFF.

The chain uses TRBV9 and TRBJ2-4; 10 bases line up with TRBD1. The V gene end was trimmed by 3 bases and the J gene end by 4 bases; junction bases not matched to a gene: 7. The length of the CDR3 is 16 residues. Germline V lookup: CDR1 SGDLS, CDR2 YYNGEE. For the CDR3, the DNA is TGTGCCAGCAGCGCCGAGCTGGGACAGGGGAAAAACATTCAGTACTTC. This gives the protein CASSAELGQGKNIQYF.

J is TRBJ2-4 and V is TRBV4-2; D not resolved. In germline, CDR1 is LGHNA, CDR2 YNFKEQ. This CDR3 comprises 15 residues. The ends were cut back, 4 bases at V and 0 bases at J, with 10 bases in the middle. CDR3 coding DNA: TGTGCCAGCAGCCCGTCCGCCCTAGCCAAAAACATTCAGTACTTC. Translation gives CASSPSALAKNIQYF.

The chain couples TRBV12-3 or TRBV12-4 to TRBJ1-5; D gene unclear. V was cut by 5 bases and J by 1 base, with 15 bases left in between. The length of the CDR3 is 16 residues. CDR3 DNA sequence: TGTGCCAGCAGTGAGAGTGGGTCGGCCAGCAATCAGCCCCAGCATTTT. It codes for CASSESGSASNQPQHF.

The rearrangement links TRBV11-2 to TRBJ2-1; 13 nucleotides line up with TRBD2. After removal of 4 bases from V and 4 bases from J, the junction contained 1 base not matched to a gene. CDR3 length: 15 residues. Germline CDR1 SGHAT, CDR2 FQNNGV. The CDR3 region is CASSSTSGGYNEQFF. The CDR3 DNA sequence: TGTGCCAGCAGCTCGACTAGCGGGGGGTACAATGAGCAGTTCTTC.